What follows are 25 T cell receptor beta chains derived from one specimen sequenced in a study of patients and donors after allogeneic stem cell transplantation. TCRdb fed the RT-PCR reads into MiXCR, producing one record per CDR3 protein. This sample has approximately 140,000 distinct CDR3 sequences, with approximately 35% found just once. What was sequenced was blood, either unsorted or a sorted T cell fraction (not recorded which). The source is a human donor who was either an allogeneic HSCT recipient or a stem cell or donor lymphocyte infusion donor (not recorded which). It is not recorded whose cells these are; they may come from a transplant donor.

This clonotype has only a few counts. This sequence joins TRBV3-1 and TRBJ1-4, with D perhaps matching TRBD1 (6 bases). The CDR3 extends over 16 amino acids. The V end was cut by 1 base, the J end by 3 bases, with 12 bases between. CDR1 and CDR2 (germline): LGHDT, YNNKEL (reference sequence). In DNA form, the CDR3 reads TGTGCCAGCAGCCAAGGAACAGGGATCCCTAATGAAAAACTGTTTTTT. Its protein product is CASSQGTGIPNEKLFF.

This chain links TRBV4-3 with TRBJ1-4; D gene unclear. V dropped 1 base and J dropped 8 bases, with 20 bases sitting between them. Looked up from germline, CDR1 is LGHNA and CDR2 is YSLEER. The CDR3 loop spans 17 amino acids. The CDR3 nucleotides read TGCGCCAGCAGCCAAGTCTATGGGGATGTCCGACGGGAAAAACTGTTTTTT. It codes for CASSQVYGDVRREKLFF.

This clonotype was recorded a few times. V is TRBV29-1 and J is TRBJ1-5, with a possible D match to TRBD1 (6 bases). This CDR3 spans 14 amino acids. Germline CDR1 SQVTM, CDR2 ANQGSEA. V was shortened by 7 bases and J by 3 bases, with 16 bases between the two germline ends. The CDR3 spells CSEQGWAPNQPQHF. CDR3 DNA sequence: TGCAGCGAACAGGGATGGGCCCCCAATCAGCCCCAGCATTTT.

The rearrangement uses TRBV7-2 and TRBJ1-1, with D possibly being TRBD1 (6 bases). In germline, CDR1 is SGHTA, CDR2 FQGNSA. The CDR3 sequence is 16 residues long. The V gene lost 1 base and the J gene lost 0 bases, with 12 bases spanning the gap. For the CDR3, the DNA is TGTGCCAGCAGCTTAGTACAGGGTGTTATGAACACTGAAGCTTTCTTT. Its translation: CASSLVQGVMNTEAFF.

This clonotype has more than one count but fewer than ten. This rearrangement joins TRBV20-1 to TRBJ1-2; D is ambiguous. Trimming shortened V by 6 bases and J by 5 bases, and 10 bases separated the two germline ends. Germline CDR1 reads DFQATT; CDR2 reads SNEGSKA (reference sequence). CDR3 length: 11 residues. CDR3 residues: CSAEGLYGYTF. The CDR3 DNA is TGCAGTGCCGAGGGCCTTTATGGCTACACCTTC.

CDR3 sequence reads: CASSHQRQGDYEKLFF. The CDR3 region has the DNA TGCGCCAGCAGCCATCAGCGGCAGGGGGATTATGAAAAACTGTTTTTT. The V and J genes are TRBV4-1 and TRBJ1-4, with 7 nucleotides matching TRBD1. Germline V gives CDR1 MGHRA, CDR2 YSYEKL. The CDR3 is 16 amino acids. The V segment lost 3 bases and the J segment 6 bases; nucleotides outside the gene matches: 10.

This clonotype was observed a few times. The rearrangement uses TRBV6-5 and TRBJ1-6; 7 nucleotides align to TRBD1. Trimming cost V 2 bases and J 7 bases; bases outside gene matches: 5. CDR3 length: 15 residues. CDR1 and CDR2 from the germline V gene are MNHEY and SVGAGI. CDR3 residues: CASSYRGQSNSPLHF. The CDR3 DNA reads TGTGCCAGCAGTTACAGGGGACAGAGCAATTCACCCCTCCACTTT.

This chain links TRBV6-1 with TRBJ1-6; the D is unclear. V shed 3 bases and J shed 3 bases, with 12 bases lying between them. The CDR3 contains 16 residues. Germline V gives CDR1 MNHNS, CDR2 SASEGT. CDR3 in DNA: TGTGCCAGCAGTGATCGGGGAAGGTACTATAATTCACCCCTCCACTTT. This sequence encodes CASSDRGRYYNSPLHF.

This clonotype occurred a few times. J is TRBJ2-3 and V is TRBV18, with no clear D. CDR1 is KGHSH and CDR2 is LQKENI in the germline V gene. V lost 2 bases to trimming and J lost 5 bases, with 2 bases between them. This CDR3 spans 11 amino acids. The CDR3 coding sequence is TGTGCCAGCTCACCAAAAGATACGCAGTATTTT. Translation: CASSPKDTQYF.

This chain links TRBV5-1 with TRBJ2-5; D possibly corresponds to TRBD2 (6 bases). The CDR3 runs 15 residues. Trimming stripped 2 bases from V and 5 bases from J, with 16 bases between. Germline-derived CDR1 and CDR2 are SGHRS and YFSETQ. The CDR3 DNA reads as TGCGCCAGCAGCTTTATTACTAGCAGTTGGGAGACCCAGTACTTC. Protein sequence: CASSFITSSWETQYF.

A few counts support this clonotype. The chain couples TRBV27 to TRBJ1-6, with a tentative D call TRBD1 (5 bases). Deletions cut 7 bases from V and 6 bases from J, with 22 bases between. CDR1 is MNHEY and CDR2 is SMNVEV in the germline V gene (reference sequence). This CDR3 region has 17 residues. CDR3 nucleotides: TGTGCCAGCATGCTGACTTGGGACCCCACGGGTAATTCACCCCTCCACTTT. It translates to CASMLTWDPTGNSPLHF.

The chain is built from TRBV20-1 and TRBJ2-2; TRBD2 is a possible D gene (6 bases). V was trimmed by 0 bases and J by 4 bases, leaving 12 bases between them. Per germline, CDR1 DFQATT and CDR2 SNEGSKA (reference sequence). This CDR3 is 15 amino acids long. The CDR3 loop is CSARDATRGTGELFF. CDR3 DNA sequence: TGCAGTGCTAGAGACGCGACTAGGGGCACCGGGGAGCTGTTTTTT.

The chain is built from TRBV21-1 and TRBJ1-2. TRBV21-1 is shown as a pseudogene. This CDR3 region has 14 residues. The CDR3 protein is CARSGGKVDYGYTF. The CDR3 region has the DNA TGTGCCAGGTCCGGCGGGAAGGTGGACTATGGCTACACCTTC.

This clonotype appeared a single time. The chain is built from TRBV6-5 and TRBJ1-1, with 8 bases lining up with TRBD1. This CDR3 contains 17 residues. Losses at the gene ends were 6 bases for V and 0 bases for J; bases not matched to a gene: 12. From germline, CDR1 is MNHEY and CDR2 SVGAGI. The chain's CDR3 is CASSHRDRGPMNTEAFF. CDR3 DNA sequence: TGTGCCAGCAGCCATCGAGACAGGGGACCCATGAACACTGAAGCTTTCTTT.

The chain joins TRBV28 to TRBJ1-4, with D possibly matching TRBD1 (5 bases). Trimming took 7 bases from V and 8 from J, leaving 20 bases between them. The CDR3 has 15 amino acids. Germline V lookup: CDR1 MDHEN, CDR2 SYDVKM. The CDR3 here is CASTPSGGAREKLFF. The CDR3 DNA sequence: TGTGCCAGCACCCCGTCGGGAGGGGCTCGCGAAAAACTGTTTTTT.

This clonotype was counted between two and nine times. The chain is built from TRBV20-1 and TRBJ1-2; 7 bases fit TRBD1. This CDR3 has 15 residues. From germline, CDR1 is DFQATT and CDR2 SNEGSKA (reference sequence). Unmatched junction bases numbered 8, after V lost 0 bases and J lost 4 bases. CDR3 in amino acids: CSARDPETGTYGYTF. The CDR3 DNA follows: TGCAGTGCTAGAGATCCCGAGACAGGGACCTATGGCTACACCTTC.

The chain combines TRBV25-1 with TRBJ1-4; a weak D match, TRBD1 (6 bases). The CDR3 covers 18 residues. Per the germline V gene, CDR1 is MGHDK and CDR2 is SYGVNS. V was trimmed by 2 bases and J by 8 bases, leaving 24 bases between them. In DNA, the CDR3 is TGTGCCAGCAGTGAAGGCTATTTGGGGACAATTGGTACGGAAAAACTGTTTTTT. Translation: CASSEGYLGTIGTEKLFF.

This clonotype was detected only a few times. This chain connects TRBV12-3 or TRBV12-4 to TRBJ2-7; the D gene is possibly TRBD2 (5 bases). This CDR3 is 13 amino acids long. V dropped 6 bases and J dropped 3 bases, with 12 bases sitting between them. CDR3 DNA sequence: TGTGCCAGCAGCACAGACGGGAACTACGAGCAGTACTTC. Encoded protein: CASSTDGNYEQYF.

The CDR3 is CASSVGRVNQPQHF. Written as DNA, the CDR3 is TGTGCCAGCAGCGTAGGCAGGGTGAACCAGCCCCAGCATTTT. The chain couples TRBV9 to TRBJ1-5; the D gene is possibly TRBD1 (5 bases). The CDR3 sequence is 14 residues long. The ends were cut back, 0 bases at V and 7 bases at J, with 11 bases in the middle. CDR1 and CDR2 from the germline V gene are SGDLS and YYNGEE.

V and J are TRBV6-5 and TRBJ1-1, with TRBD1 matching 7 bases. CDR1 is MNHEY, CDR2 SVGAGI, per germline. Trimming cost V 0 bases and J 8 bases; bases outside gene matches: 6. This CDR3 spans 14 amino acids. As DNA, the CDR3 is TGTGCCAGCAGTTACTCTACAGGGGCCCCCGAAGCTTTCTTT. This encodes CASSYSTGAPEAFF.

This clonotype occurred a few times. The V call is TRBV14, the J call TRBJ2-5; the D is unclear. The CDR3 sequence is 11 residues long. Germline CDR1 reads SGHDN; CDR2 reads FVKESK. Trimming took off 3 bases at V and 14 bases at J, with 13 bases between the two ends. The CDR3 region has the DNA TGTGCCAGCAGCCATAAAGAGACCCCCTACTTC. Protein product: CASSHKETPYF.

In its sample, this clonotype was seen a few times. The J gene is TRBJ1-1, the V gene TRBV12-3 or TRBV12-4; TRBD1 matches 8 bases. The CDR3 loop spans 14 amino acids. The junction had 4 bases not matched to a gene; V was cut back by 3 bases and J by 4 bases. This CDR3 reads CASSLGQAGTEAFF. DNA of the CDR3: TGTGCCAGCAGTTTGGGACAGGCGGGCACTGAAGCTTTCTTT.

The chain links TRBV5-1 to TRBJ1-1; D remains ambiguous. Looked up from germline, CDR1 is SGHRS and CDR2 is YFSETQ. The CDR3 is made up of 14 amino acids. V was cut by 6 bases and J by 0 bases, with 12 bases left in between. CDR3 nucleotide sequence: TGCGCCAGCACGTGGACGGAGATGAACACTGAAGCTTTCTTT. Residues: CASTWTEMNTEAFF.

The rearrangement links TRBV6-5 to TRBJ2-3; either TRBD1 or TRBD2 may fit D (6 bases each). The V end was cut by 3 bases, the J end by 3 bases, with 13 bases between. Germline assignment: CDR1 MNHEY and CDR2 SVGAGI. The CDR3 contains 15 residues. CDR3 coding DNA: TGTGCCAGCAGTTATAGGGGGGTAAGGACAGATACGCAGTATTTT. It encodes CASSYRGVRTDTQYF.

The chain is built from TRBV6-5 and TRBJ1-6; D is unresolved. The V end was cut by 0 bases, the J end by 7 bases, with 7 bases between. The CDR3 covers 14 residues. Germline V gives CDR1 MNHEY, CDR2 SVGAGI. The CDR3 loop reads CASSYSLENSPLHF. The CDR3 region has the DNA TGTGCCAGCAGTTACTCCTTGGAAAATTCACCCCTCCACTTT.